The rows below give T cell receptor beta chains drawn from one sample of a study of blood T cell repertoires in COVID-19. Using immunoSEQ multiplex PCR, the repertoire was profiled, and TCRdb retains in-frame clones only, with some absent. There are about 81,000 clones in the sample; approximately 80% occur only once, and 13% lies in the top ten. The sequenced sample consisted of peripheral blood. These receptors were obtained from a human donor in a cohort sampled during active COVID-19. Each CDR3 is given with its conserved first and last residue.

v_call	j_call	cdr3_aa
TRBV18	TRBJ1-5	CASSPGQNQPQHF
TRBV10-1	TRBJ1-2	CASRRRSGGNGYTF
TRBV6-5	TRBJ1-1	CASRFRDRDTEAFF
TRBV4-2	TRBJ2-2	CASSQATGSNTGELFF
TRBV6-5	TRBJ2-5	CASRWGGLETQYF
TRBV28	TRBJ1-4	CASSRQPGQGHEKLFF
TRBV5-4	TRBJ2-7	CASRPGTGGYYEQYF
TRBV2	TRBJ1-1	CASSERQANTEAFF
TRBV5-1	TRBJ2-7	CASSLQRDRVRSYEQYF
TRBV20-1	TRBJ1-2	CSASRVEGYTF
TRBV4-1	TRBJ1-5	CASSRDRGRDQPQHF
TRBV5-1	TRBJ1-3	CASSLTGYGNTIYF
TRBV12-3/TRBV12-4	TRBJ2-7	CASSVRHYEQYF
TRBV10-1	TRBJ2-1	CASSERGTGRLNNEQFF
TRBV28	TRBJ2-1	CASSLRDRGRNEQFF
TRBV7-9	TRBJ1-1	CASSPIWGRGTEAFF
TRBV28	TRBJ1-2	CASLTGDRGYTF
TRBV29-1	TRBJ2-3	CSVVGGGPDTQYF
TRBV28	TRBJ2-7	CASNRGAVSYEQYF
TRBV6-4	TRBJ2-3	CASSPGPDTQYF
TRBV11-2	TRBJ2-3	CASSPWDSGDTQYF
TRBV6-1	TRBJ1-1	CASSERQGPEAFF
TRBV7-2	TRBJ1-2	CASSSRTGKYYGYTF
TRBV3-1/TRBV3-2	TRBJ1-1	CASSQSGTNTEAFF
TRBV9	TRBJ2-2	CASSAKTGMNTGELFF
TRBV11-2	TRBJ2-7	CASSLETSGLPRGEQYF
TRBV28	TRBJ1-5	CASRTYPPGNSNQPQHF
TRBV30	TRBJ2-2	CAWNQGATGELFF
TRBV28	TRBJ1-3	CASGTGPRTGNTIYF
TRBV5-1	TRBJ2-2	CASSEDRGRTGELFF
TRBV5-1	TRBJ2-5	CASSLTSGEWQETQYF
TRBV19	TRBJ2-1	CASSGEREVVAGEYNEQFF